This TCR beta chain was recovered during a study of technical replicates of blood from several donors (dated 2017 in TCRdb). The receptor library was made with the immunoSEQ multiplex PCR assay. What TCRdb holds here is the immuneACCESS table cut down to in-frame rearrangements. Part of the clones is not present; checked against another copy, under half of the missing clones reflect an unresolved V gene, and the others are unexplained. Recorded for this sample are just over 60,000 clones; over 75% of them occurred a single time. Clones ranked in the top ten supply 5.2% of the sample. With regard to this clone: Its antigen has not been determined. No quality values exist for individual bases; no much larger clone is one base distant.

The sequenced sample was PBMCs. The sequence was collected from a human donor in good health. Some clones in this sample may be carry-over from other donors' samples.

In nucleotide form, the sequence is TGTGCCAGCAGTACGGGCACAGATACGCAGTATTTT. Its translation is CASSTGTDTQYF. In this chain, TRBV7-8 is recombined with TRBJ2-3; no confident D gene assignment can be made. In the germline V gene, CDR1 corresponds to SGHVS and CDR2 to FQNEAQ. Reading from cysteine to phenylalanine, the CDR3 counts 12 amino acids. The read is trimmed to its CDR3 DNA, 36 bases read in frame from base 1. A distance of 5 bases separates the germline ends of V and J, which lose 6 bases and 1 base respectively.